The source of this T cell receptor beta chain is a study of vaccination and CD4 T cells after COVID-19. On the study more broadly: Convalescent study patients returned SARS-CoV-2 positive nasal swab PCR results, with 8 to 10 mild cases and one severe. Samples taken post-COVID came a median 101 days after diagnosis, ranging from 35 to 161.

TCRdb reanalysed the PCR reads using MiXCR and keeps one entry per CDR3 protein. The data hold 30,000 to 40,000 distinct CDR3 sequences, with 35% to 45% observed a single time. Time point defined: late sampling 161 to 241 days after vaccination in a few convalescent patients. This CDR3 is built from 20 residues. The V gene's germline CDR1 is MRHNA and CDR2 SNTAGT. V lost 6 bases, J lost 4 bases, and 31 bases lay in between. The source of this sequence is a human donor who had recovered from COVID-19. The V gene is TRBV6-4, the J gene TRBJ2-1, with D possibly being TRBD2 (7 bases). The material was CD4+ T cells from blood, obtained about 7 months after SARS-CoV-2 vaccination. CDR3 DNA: TGTGCCAGCAGGGGCGGGGACACCAAAATCACGGGACTATTATACAATGAGCAGTTCTTC. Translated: CASRGGDTKITGLLYNEQFF.